The 14 T cell receptor beta chains in this list originate from one sample, sequenced in a study of blood T cell repertoires in COVID-19. Some clones are missing from TCRdb's copy, which holds only in-frame ones; the method was immunoSEQ multiplex PCR. The sample records 200,000 to 250,000 clones, 86% being singletons. Sequenced input: peripheral blood. The source is a man of 80 years or more with acute or convalescent COVID-19.

V usage is TRBV27 and J usage is TRBJ1-3; maybe TRBD1 (6 bases). This CDR3 is 15 amino acids long. The V end lost 3 bases, the J end lost 1 base, and 10 bases lay between the germline ends. Germline CDR1 reads MNHEY; CDR2 reads SMNVEV (reference sequence). This CDR3 is CASSLAGASGNTIYF. The CDR3 bases are TGTGCCAGCAGTTTGGCAGGGGCTTCTGGAAACACCATATATTTT.

The chain has TRBV6-5 and TRBJ1-5, with D possibly being TRBD1 (6 bases). Trimming stripped 6 bases from V and 3 bases from J, with 15 bases between. This CDR3 has 15 amino acids. The V gene's germline CDR1 is MNHEY and CDR2 SVGAGI. CDR3 in amino acids: CASRKQGPTNQPQHF. CDR3 DNA sequence: TGTGCCAGCAGAAAACAGGGCCCTACCAATCAGCCCCAGCATTTT.

V gene TRBV18 combines with J gene TRBJ1-1; no clear D gene. The V end was cut by 4 bases, the J end by 7 bases, with 10 bases between. Germline lookup yields CDR1 KGHSH and CDR2 LQKENI. The CDR3 consists of 12 residues. CDR3 residues: CASSLIVREAFF. DNA of the CDR3: TGTGCCAGCTCACTTATAGTTCGTGAAGCTTTCTTT.

The chain carries TRBV5-1 and TRBJ2-7, with D hard to call. V was pared by 2 bases and J by 1 base, with 10 bases between. CDR1 is SGHRS, CDR2 YFSETQ, per germline. The length of the CDR3 is 14 residues. The CDR3 here is CASSFDISSYEQYF. The CDR3 nucleotides are TGCGCCAGCAGCTTTGACATTTCTTCCTACGAGCAGTACTTC.

CDR3 protein: CASSRPDRALNTEAFF. The CDR3 DNA is TGTGCCAGCAGCCGCCCGGACAGAGCATTGAACACTGAAGCTTTCTTT. V and J are TRBV5-4 and TRBJ1-1, with a weak D call TRBD1 (6 bases). The germline CDR1 and CDR2 sequences are SGHNT and YYREEE (reference sequence). The CDR3 runs to 16 residues. The V end was cut by 4 bases, the J end by 0 bases, with 16 bases between.

This clone was recorded only once. This chain connects TRBV2 to TRBJ2-1, with 7 bases lining up with TRBD2. There are 15 residues in the CDR3. Germline CDR1 SNHLY, CDR2 FYNNEI. With 6 bases clipped from V and 4 bases from J, the junction kept 9 bases outside the gene matches. CDR3 DNA sequence: TGTGCCAGCAGCAAAGGCCGGGGGGATTACAATGAGCAGTTCTTC. This encodes CASSKGRGDYNEQFF.

This clone has a handful of counts. The J gene is TRBJ2-7, the V gene TRBV5-4, with a tentative D call TRBD1 (6 bases). The CDR3 totals 15 residues. From germline, CDR1 is SGHNT and CDR2 YYREEE (reference sequence). V gave up 1 base and J gave up 5 bases, with 16 bases separating them. The CDR3 sequence: CASSLRQALRNEQYF. In nucleotides, the CDR3 is TGTGCCAGCAGCTTGAGACAGGCCCTTAGGAACGAGCAGTACTTC.

The V gene is TRBV6-2 or TRBV6-3, the J gene TRBJ1-2; TRBD1 agrees at 10 bases. This CDR3 region has 16 residues. J was trimmed by 8 bases and V by 4 bases; bases with no gene match: 13. Per germline, CDR1 MNHEY and CDR2 SVGEGT. The chain's CDR3 is CASSSYPLGQGRGYTF. The DNA for the CDR3 is TGTGCCAGCAGTTCCTACCCCCTGGGACAGGGGAGAGGCTACACCTTC.

The chain is built from TRBV5-4 and TRBJ1-6; the match to TRBD1 covers 7 bases. Germline loops: CDR1 SGHNT, CDR2 YYREEE (reference sequence). The CDR3 sequence is 14 residues long. The V segment lost 4 bases and the J segment 8 bases; nucleotides outside the gene matches: 6. The CDR3 DNA is TGTGCCAGCAGCCCGGACAGGATGGATTCACCCCTCCACTTT. This codes for CASSPDRMDSPLHF.

The chain couples TRBV6-5 to TRBJ2-7; weak D call: TRBD1 (7 bases). The germline V and J ends were trimmed by 4 bases and 8 bases, with 18 bases remaining between them. This CDR3 contains 14 residues. The germline gives CDR1 MNHEY, CDR2 SVGAGI. This chain's CDR3 is CASSWGRGERKQYF. The CDR3 bases are TGTGCCAGCAGTTGGGGCAGGGGGGAGCGGAAGCAGTACTTC.

The rearrangement links TRBV7-3 to TRBJ2-3, with D maybe TRBD2 (6 bases). The germline gives CDR1 SGHTA, CDR2 FQGTGA. V was cut by 2 bases and J by 6 bases, with 12 bases left in between. The CDR3 sequence is 14 residues long. CDR3 region: CASSLSLAADTQYF. CDR3 coding DNA: TGTGCCAGCAGCTTATCCTTAGCGGCGGATACGCAGTATTTT.

The chain links TRBV7-8 to TRBJ1-5, with 7 bases that match TRBD1. With 1 base clipped from V and 5 bases from J, the junction kept 11 bases outside the gene matches. Germline loops: CDR1 SGHVS, CDR2 FQNEAQ. The CDR3 loop spans 17 amino acids. The CDR3 reads CASSLEIRRGLYQPQHF. The CDR3 coding sequence is TGTGCCAGCAGCTTAGAAATCCGCAGGGGGTTGTATCAGCCCCAGCATTTT.

Only one count was recorded for this clone. The CDR3 DNA sequence: TGTGCCAGTGCGTCGGGTATTGGGGCCAACGTCCTGACTTTC. Translation gives CASASGIGANVLTF. The chain joins TRBV27 to TRBJ2-6, with D unclear. The CDR3 loop spans 14 amino acids. Looked up from germline, CDR1 is MNHEY and CDR2 is SMNVEV (reference sequence). V was pared by 9 bases and J by 3 bases, with 12 bases between.

The V gene is TRBV13, the J gene TRBJ1-5; D is ambiguous. The germline CDR1 and CDR2 sequences are PRHDT and FYEKMQ (reference sequence). CDR3 length: 18 residues. Trimming removed 5 bases from V and 0 bases from J, with 20 bases in between. CDR3 in amino acids: CASSPRHPLVYSNQPQHF. In DNA, the CDR3 is TGTGCCAGCAGCCCCCGACACCCCCTTGTCTATAGCAATCAGCCCCAGCATTTT.